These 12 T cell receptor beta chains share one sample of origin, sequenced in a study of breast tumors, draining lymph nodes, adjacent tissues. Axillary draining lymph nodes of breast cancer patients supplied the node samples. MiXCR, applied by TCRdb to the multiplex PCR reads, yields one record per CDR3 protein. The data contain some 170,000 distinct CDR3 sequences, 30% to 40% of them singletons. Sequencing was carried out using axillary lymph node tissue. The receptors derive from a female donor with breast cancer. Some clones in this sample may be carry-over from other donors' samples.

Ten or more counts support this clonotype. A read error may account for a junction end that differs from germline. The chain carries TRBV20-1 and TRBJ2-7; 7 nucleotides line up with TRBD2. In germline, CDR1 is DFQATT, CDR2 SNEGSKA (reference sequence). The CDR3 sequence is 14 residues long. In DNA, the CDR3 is TGCAGTGCCACCGGCCTAGCGGACTCCTCCGAGCAGTACTTC. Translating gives CSATGLADSSEQYF.

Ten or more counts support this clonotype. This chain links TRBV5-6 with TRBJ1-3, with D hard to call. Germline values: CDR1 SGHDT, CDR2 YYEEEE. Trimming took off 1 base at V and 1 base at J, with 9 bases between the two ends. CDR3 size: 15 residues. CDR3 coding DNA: TGTGCCAGCAGCTTGAGCAGGCTTTCTGGAAACACCATATATTTT. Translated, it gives CASSLSRLSGNTIYF.

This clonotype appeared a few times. This CDR3 is CASSHPGSLRDEQFF. The CDR3 DNA sequence: TGTGCCAGCAGTCACCCCGGGTCCCTTCGGGATGAGCAGTTCTTC. The chain is built from TRBV6-2 or TRBV6-3 and TRBJ2-1; the D is unclear. Germline V gene sequence: CDR1 MNHEY, CDR2 SVGEGT. This CDR3 is built from 15 residues. Between the trimmed V and J ends, which lost 5 bases and 8 bases, there was a span of 19 bases.

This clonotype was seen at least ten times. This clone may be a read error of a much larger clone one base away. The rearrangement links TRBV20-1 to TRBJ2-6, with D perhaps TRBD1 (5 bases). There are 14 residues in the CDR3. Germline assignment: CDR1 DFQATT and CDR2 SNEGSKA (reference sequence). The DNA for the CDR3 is TGCAGTGCCAAGACAGCCTCTGGGGCCACCGTCCTGACTTTC. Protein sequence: CSAKTASGATVLTF.

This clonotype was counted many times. The CDR3 region has the DNA TGCAGTGCTAACGGGCGGGGGACCGCCTATGGCTACACCTTC. Its translation is CSANGRGTAYGYTF. V is TRBV20-1 and J is TRBJ1-2; D is possibly TRBD1 (5 bases). This CDR3 has 14 residues. Germline lookup yields CDR1 DFQATT and CDR2 SNEGSKA (reference sequence). V was pared by 4 bases and J by 4 bases, with 16 bases between.

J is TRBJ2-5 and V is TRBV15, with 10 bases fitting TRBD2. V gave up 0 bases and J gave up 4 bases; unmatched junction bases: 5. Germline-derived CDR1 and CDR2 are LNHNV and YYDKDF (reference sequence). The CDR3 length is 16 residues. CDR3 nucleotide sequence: TGTGCCACCAGCAGAGACCCTAGCGGGAGAGTAGAGACCCAGTACTTC. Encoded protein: CATSRDPSGRVETQYF.

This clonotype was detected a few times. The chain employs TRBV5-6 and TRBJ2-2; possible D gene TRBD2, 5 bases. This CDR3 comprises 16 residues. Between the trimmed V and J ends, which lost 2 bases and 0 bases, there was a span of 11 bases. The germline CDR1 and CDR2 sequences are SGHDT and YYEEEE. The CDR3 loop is CASSFGLAANTGELFF. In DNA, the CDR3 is TGTGCCAGCAGCTTTGGTCTAGCAGCGAACACCGGGGAGCTGTTTTTT.

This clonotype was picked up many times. CDR3 residues: CASSMLLELGQPQHF. In nucleotides, the CDR3 is TGTGCCAGTAGTATGCTTCTCGAACTTGGGCAGCCCCAGCATTTT. The chain couples TRBV19 to TRBJ1-5, with unresolved D. Germline CDR1 LNHDA, CDR2 SQIVND (reference sequence). Trimming took off 3 bases at V and 7 bases at J, with 16 bases between the two ends. The CDR3 runs 15 residues.

For the CDR3, the DNA is TGCGCCAGCCAGCGGGGGGCTAGCACAGGCACGCAGTATTTT. Its protein product is CASQRGASTGTQYF. The chain couples TRBV5-1 to TRBJ2-3, with 9 bases identical to TRBD2. This CDR3 contains 14 residues. V dropped 7 bases and J dropped 9; count of bases not matched to a gene: 12. Looked up from germline, CDR1 is SGHRS and CDR2 is YFSETQ.

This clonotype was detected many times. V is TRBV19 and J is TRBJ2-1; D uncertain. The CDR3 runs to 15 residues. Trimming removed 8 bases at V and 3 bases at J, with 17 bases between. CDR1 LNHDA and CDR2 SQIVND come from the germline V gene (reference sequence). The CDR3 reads CASRIRPEGYNEQFF. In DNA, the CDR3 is TGTGCCAGTCGAATACGGCCGGAAGGCTACAATGAGCAGTTCTTC.

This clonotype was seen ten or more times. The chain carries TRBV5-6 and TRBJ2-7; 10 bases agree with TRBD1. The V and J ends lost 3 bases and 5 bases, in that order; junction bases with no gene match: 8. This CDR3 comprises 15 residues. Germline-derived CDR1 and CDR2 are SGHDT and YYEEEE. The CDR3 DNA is TGTGCCAGCAGCTCCTCCAGGACAGGGGGTAACGAGCAGTACTTC. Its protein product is CASSSSRTGGNEQYF.

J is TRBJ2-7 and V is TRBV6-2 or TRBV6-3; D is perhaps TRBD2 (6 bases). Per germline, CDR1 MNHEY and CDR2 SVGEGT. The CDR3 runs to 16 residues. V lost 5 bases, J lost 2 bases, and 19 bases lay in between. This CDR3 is CASSPYLAWNPYEQYF. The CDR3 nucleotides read TGTGCCAGCAGTCCTTACCTAGCGTGGAACCCCTACGAGCAGTACTTC.